The 27 T cell receptor beta chains given below trace back to one sample, sequenced in a study of blood T cell repertoires in COVID-19. Assay used: immunoSEQ multiplex PCR; TCRdb lists only in-frame clones, some missing. The data hold 150,000 to 200,000 clones, with 70% to 80% observed a single time. Sequencing input: PBMCs or T cells enriched from blood (not recorded which). All receptors derive from a woman aged 50 to 65 who had recovered from COVID-19.

Only one count was recorded for this clone. The CDR3 reads CASSGQLDYEQYF. The CDR3 DNA sequence: TGTGCCAGCAGTGGACAACTGGACTACGAGCAGTACTTC. The chain has TRBV12-3 or TRBV12-4 and TRBJ2-7; possible D gene TRBD1, 5 bases. V was trimmed by 5 bases and J by 3 bases, leaving 11 bases between them. The CDR3 spans 13 residues.

The chain has TRBV30 and TRBJ1-1; TRBD1 is a possible D gene (5 bases). Germline V gives CDR1 GTSNPN, CDR2 SVGIG (reference sequence). This CDR3 contains 16 residues. Deletions cut 3 bases from V and 4 bases from J, with 21 bases between. CDR3 nucleotides: TGTGCCTGGAGCCCCCTTTCGGCAGGGTGGGCCACTGAAGCTTTCTTT. It encodes CAWSPLSAGWATEAFF.

The J gene is TRBJ2-7, the V gene TRBV11-2, with D unresolved. V shed 0 bases and J shed 9 bases, with 9 bases lying between them. Germline V gene sequence: CDR1 SGHAT, CDR2 FQNNGV. CDR3 length equals 12 residues. This CDR3 reads CASSLEFSGQYF. DNA for the CDR3: TGTGCCAGCAGCTTAGAATTCTCCGGGCAGTACTTC.

The CDR3 is CASSFMASGIVYEQYF. CDR3 in DNA: TGTGCCAGCAGTTTTATGGCTAGCGGGATTGTTTACGAGCAGTACTTC. The chain recombines TRBV28 with TRBJ2-7, with 9 bases identical to TRBD2. The CDR3 loop spans 16 amino acids. Trimming took 3 bases from V and 4 from J; bases not matched to a gene: 10. The V gene's germline CDR1 is MDHEN and CDR2 SYDVKM. Based on the CDR3 plus reference TRBV28 and TRBJ2-7, the full variable domain is DVKVTQSSRYLVKRTGEKVFLECVQDMDHENMFWYRQDPGLGLRLIYFSYDVKMKEKGDIPEGYSVSREKKERFSLILESASTNQTSMYLCASSFMASGIVYEQYFGPGTRLTVT.

V and J are TRBV9 and TRBJ2-3; D not certain. V gave up 1 base and J gave up 0 bases, with 15 bases separating them. Germline V gene data show CDR1 as SGDLS and CDR2 as YYNGEE. The CDR3 has 17 residues. The CDR3 region is CASSVNLLSTSTDTQYF. The CDR3 DNA sequence: TGTGCCAGCAGCGTAAATCTCCTGTCCACTAGCACAGATACGCAGTATTTT. Using reference TRBV9 and TRBJ2-3 for the parts outside the CDR3, the full variable domain is DSGVTQTPKHLITATGQRVTLRCSPRSGDLSVYWYQQSLDQGLQFLIQYYNGEERAKGNILERFSAQQFPDLHSELNLSSLELGDSALYFCASSVNLLSTSTDTQYFGPGTRLTVL.

The chain combines TRBV24-1 with TRBJ2-5; no clear D gene. The CDR3 runs 13 residues. Germline V CDR1 and CDR2: KGHDR, SFDVKD. Trimming removed 3 bases at V and 5 bases at J, with 9 bases between. The CDR3 here is CATSDHPRETQYF. The CDR3 region has the DNA TGTGCCACCAGTGATCACCCTCGGGAGACCCAGTACTTC.

The chain joins TRBV3-1 (or the pseudogene TRBV3-2) to TRBJ2-3; tentatively, D is TRBD2 (6 bases). Per germline, CDR1 LGHDT and CDR2 YNNKEL (reference sequence). The CDR3 covers 14 residues. Trimming pared 4 bases from V and 0 bases from J, leaving 8 bases between. The CDR3 bases are TGTGCCAGCAGCCGCGCGGGAAGCACAGATACGCAGTATTTT. The encoded protein is CASSRAGSTDTQYF.

This rearrangement joins TRBV7-8 to TRBJ2-6; D remains ambiguous. There are 17 residues in the CDR3. The V end lost 5 bases, the J end lost 0 bases, and 14 bases lay between the germline ends. Looked up from germline, CDR1 is SGHVS and CDR2 is FQNEAQ. CDR3 region: CASSGQDPLSGANVLTF. The CDR3 DNA reads TGTGCCAGCAGCGGGCAGGATCCCCTCTCTGGGGCCAACGTCCTGACTTTC.

This sequence joins TRBV11-2 and TRBJ2-3; D is ambiguous. The CDR3 extends over 16 amino acids. In germline, CDR1 is SGHAT, CDR2 FQNNGV. Trimming cost V 5 bases and J 0 bases, with 15 bases left between them. The chain's CDR3 is CASSAPGSSSTDTQYF. The CDR3 DNA is TGTGCCAGCAGCGCGCCGGGTTCCTCTAGCACAGATACGCAGTATTTT.

This clone was observed a handful of times. This sequence joins TRBV3-1 (or the pseudogene TRBV3-2) and TRBJ1-6; possibly TRBD1 for D (5 bases). Trimming removed 2 bases at V and 7 bases at J, with 12 bases between. The CDR3 totals 15 residues. Germline V gives CDR1 LGHDT, CDR2 YNNKEL (reference sequence). The CDR3 DNA reads as TGTGCCAGCAGCCAAACGCCAGGGTCAAATTCACCCCTCCACTTT. Protein sequence: CASSQTPGSNSPLHF.

The chain recombines TRBV5-8 with TRBJ2-6, with D possibly TRBD2 on 6 matching bases. Germline lookup yields CDR1 SGHTS and CDR2 YDEGEE. The CDR3 is 15 amino acids. Trimming removed 3 bases from V and 0 bases from J, with 7 bases in between. The CDR3 DNA reads TGTGCCAGCAGCTGGAGGGGCTCTGGGGCCAACGTCCTGACTTTC. The encoded protein is CASSWRGSGANVLTF.

The chain combines TRBV18 with TRBJ2-2; TRBD1 might be the D (6 bases). Per the germline V gene, CDR1 is KGHSH and CDR2 is LQKENI. V was cut by 4 bases and J by 4 bases, with 22 bases left in between. This CDR3 spans 18 amino acids. CDR3 sequence: CASSLPGHTPRGTGELFF. In DNA form, the CDR3 reads TGTGCCAGCTCACTACCGGGACATACCCCTCGGGGCACCGGGGAGCTGTTTTTT.

V is TRBV7-9 and J is TRBJ2-4, with D uncertain. The CDR3 sequence is 15 residues long. CDR1 SEHNR and CDR2 FQNEAQ come from the germline V gene (reference sequence). Trimming left V 3 bases short and J 0 bases short, with 9 bases between. In nucleotides, the CDR3 is TGTGCCAGCAGCTTGAGTTCCTTAGCCAAAAACATTCAGTACTTC. This codes for CASSLSSLAKNIQYF.

This clone has only a few counts. This chain connects TRBV11-2 to TRBJ1-1; TRBD1 matches 8 bases. In germline, CDR1 is SGHAT, CDR2 FQNNGV. J lost 4 bases, V lost 5 bases, and 3 bases had no gene match. The CDR3 spans 13 residues. CDR3 nucleotides: TGTGCCAGCAGCGGCGACAGGGGCACTGAAGCTTTCTTT. It specifies CASSGDRGTEAFF.

This clone has just a few counts. The J gene is TRBJ2-1, the V gene TRBV7-8; 9 positions agree with TRBD2. The length of the CDR3 is 19 residues. V lost 5 bases and J lost 7; bases outside the gene matches: 21. From germline, CDR1 is SGHVS and CDR2 FQNEAQ. CDR3 bases: TGTGCCAGCAGCCTCACGACAGGGCTAGCGGGATCTCCGGGGAATGAGCAGTTCTTC. Translation: CASSLTTGLAGSPGNEQFF.

This chain connects TRBV29-1 to TRBJ2-3; TRBD2 matches at 9 bases. The V segment lost 1 base and the J segment 2 bases; nucleotides outside the gene matches: 1. The length of the CDR3 is 14 residues. In germline, CDR1 is SQVTM, CDR2 ANQGSEA. The DNA of the CDR3 is TGCAGCGTTGAAGCTAGCGGGAACACAGATACGCAGTATTTT. The encoded protein is CSVEASGNTDTQYF.

This clone is a singleton in its sample. This chain connects TRBV11-1 to TRBJ2-3, with TRBD2 identical over 10 bases. V lost 0 bases to trimming and J lost 1 base; unmatched junction nucleotides: 4. CDR1 and CDR2 from the germline V gene are SGHAT and FQDESV (reference sequence). The CDR3 contains 17 residues. CDR3 sequence reads: CASSLALAGAGTDTQYF. CDR3 bases: TGTGCCAGCAGCTTAGCGCTAGCGGGAGCGGGCACAGATACGCAGTATTTT.

The chain combines TRBV14 with TRBJ1-1; 9 bases fit TRBD1. The CDR3 has 14 residues. Per germline, CDR1 SGHDN and CDR2 FVKESK. V lost 4 bases, J lost 4 bases, and 4 bases stayed unmatched. This chain's CDR3 is CASSLGTGRTEAFF. CDR3 in DNA: TGTGCCAGCAGCCTAGGGACAGGGCGCACTGAAGCTTTCTTT.

J is TRBJ1-4 and V is TRBV30; D not certain. CDR1 GTSNPN and CDR2 SVGIG come from the germline V gene (reference sequence). Trimming took 4 bases from V and 8 from J, leaving 11 bases between them. CDR3 length: 12 amino acids. The CDR3 here is CAWKWGAEKLFF. In nucleotides, the CDR3 is TGTGCCTGGAAATGGGGAGCCGAAAAACTGTTTTTT.

This rearrangement joins TRBV19 to TRBJ1-5; 8 bases map to TRBD1. Germline CDR1 LNHDA, CDR2 SQIVND (reference sequence). Unmatched junction bases numbered 10, after V lost 6 bases and J lost 3 bases. The CDR3 loop spans 16 amino acids. CDR3 amino acids: CASRTSGQGHNQPQHF. CDR3 nucleotide sequence: TGTGCCAGTAGAACGAGCGGACAGGGACACAATCAGCCCCAGCATTTT.

The gene calls are TRBV27 and TRBJ1-2; D is ambiguous. The ends were cut back, 0 bases at V and 4 bases at J, with 12 bases in the middle. This CDR3 comprises 15 residues. Germline values: CDR1 MNHEY, CDR2 SMNVEV (reference sequence). CDR3 amino acids: CASSLSTLGVYGYTF. The CDR3 DNA follows: TGTGCCAGCAGTTTATCAACGTTGGGAGTCTATGGCTACACCTTC.

The chain combines TRBV27 with TRBJ2-1; no clear D gene. Germline CDR1 MNHEY, CDR2 SMNVEV (reference sequence). The CDR3 runs 13 residues. Between the trimmed V and J ends, which lost 2 bases and 3 bases, there was a span of 5 bases. In nucleotides, the CDR3 is TGTGCCAGCAGTTTACCGAGCTACAATGAGCAGTTCTTC. Protein sequence: CASSLPSYNEQFF.

The V gene is TRBV27, the J gene TRBJ1-4; 7 bases fit TRBD1. The germline V gene encodes CDR1 MNHEY and CDR2 SMNVEV (reference sequence). After removal of 6 bases from V and 5 bases from J, the junction contained 9 bases not matched to a gene. CDR3 length: 15 residues. The CDR3: CASRNRQGTNEKLFF. As DNA, the CDR3 is TGTGCCAGCAGAAATAGACAGGGAACAAATGAAAAACTGTTTTTT.

The chain joins TRBV3-1 (or the pseudogene TRBV3-2) to TRBJ1-5; D unresolved. The CDR3 is 14 amino acids. Germline V lookup: CDR1 LGHDT, CDR2 YNNKEL (reference sequence). The V end lost 2 bases, the J end lost 5 bases, and 10 bases lay between the germline ends. CDR3: CASSQLPADQPQHF. The CDR3 DNA sequence: TGTGCCAGCAGCCAACTACCCGCGGATCAGCCCCAGCATTTT.

V is TRBV10-3 and J is TRBJ1-2, with 8 positions matching TRBD1. V was clipped by 6 bases and J by 3 bases; unmatched bases: 9. The length of the CDR3 is 15 residues. The germline gives CDR1 ENHRY, CDR2 SYGVKD. CDR3 DNA: TGTGCCATCAGGGACAGGGAGGGACCAGACTATGGCTACACCTTC. Encoded protein: CAIRDREGPDYGYTF.

The gene calls are TRBV6-5 and TRBJ1-5, with D uncertain. Germline V gene lookup returns CDR1 MNHEY and CDR2 SVGAGI. Between the trimmed V and J ends, which lost 2 bases and 4 bases, there was a span of 6 bases. CDR3 length: 13 amino acids. The CDR3 sequence is CASSYERNQPQHF. CDR3 nucleotides: TGTGCCAGCAGTTACGAACGGAATCAGCCCCAGCATTTT.

J is TRBJ2-5 and V is TRBV5-1; 9 nucleotides match TRBD2. Germline CDR1 is SGHRS and CDR2 is YFSETQ. The CDR3 spans 14 residues. Germline trimming cut 2 bases from V and 1 base from J; bases unmatched to any gene: 0. The CDR3 DNA sequence: TGCGCCAGCAGCTTTAGCGGGGGCCAAGAGACCCAGTACTTC. Protein sequence: CASSFSGGQETQYF.